Listed below are T cell receptor beta chains from one sample, sequenced in a study of blood T cell repertoires in COVID-19. The assay was immunoSEQ multiplex PCR, and TCRdb's table has in-frame clones only and misses some. This table has about 16,000 clones, about nine tenths appearing once. The sample comprised peripheral blood. These receptors all stem from a human donor with active COVID-19. The donor label of this sample is uncertain. The CDR3 runs from the conserved cysteine through the conserved F or W. The D gene is left open where the match is weak. Part of the rows lack a size; the others show once, few, many or a class for expanded clones.

d_gene: NA; j_gene: TRBJ1-1; abundance: NA; v_gene: TRBV29-1; CDR3aa: CSVGGDMNTEAFF
d_gene: NA; j_gene: TRBJ2-4; abundance: NA; v_gene: TRBV10-2; CDR3aa: CASSEGGLAKNIQYF
d_gene: TRBD2; j_gene: TRBJ2-7; abundance: NA; v_gene: TRBV12-3/TRBV12-4; CDR3aa: CASAGDLSYEQYF
d_gene: TRBD1; j_gene: TRBJ1-4; abundance: NA; v_gene: TRBV11-2; CDR3aa: CASSVGTGLNEKLFF
d_gene: NA; j_gene: TRBJ1-1; abundance: few; v_gene: TRBV11-2; CDR3aa: CASSLSSQTGTEAFF
d_gene: NA; j_gene: TRBJ1-1; abundance: few; v_gene: TRBV2; CDR3aa: CASSSGAVNTEAFF
d_gene: TRBD2; j_gene: TRBJ2-2; abundance: NA; v_gene: TRBV25-1; CDR3aa: CATGRRGGTGELFF
d_gene: TRBD1; j_gene: TRBJ1-5; abundance: NA; v_gene: TRBV6-5; CDR3aa: CASSPGQPINQPQHF
d_gene: NA; j_gene: TRBJ1-1; abundance: NA; v_gene: TRBV5-1; CDR3aa: CASSLTGYSDTEAFF
d_gene: TRBD1; j_gene: TRBJ1-2; abundance: NA; v_gene: TRBV5-1; CDR3aa: CASRRSGTGYGYTF
d_gene: TRBD2; j_gene: TRBJ2-1; abundance: NA; v_gene: TRBV19; CDR3aa: CASSTSSGGDYNEQFF
d_gene: NA; j_gene: TRBJ1-6; abundance: NA; v_gene: TRBV6-6; CDR3aa: CAIRTESSPLHF
d_gene: TRBD1; j_gene: TRBJ1-2; abundance: NA; v_gene: TRBV24-1; CDR3aa: CATSDSSRQGAGYGYTF
d_gene: NA; j_gene: TRBJ2-2; abundance: once; v_gene: TRBV6-5; CDR3aa: CASSHRVRTGELFF
d_gene: NA; j_gene: TRBJ2-3; abundance: NA; v_gene: TRBV7-2; CDR3aa: CASSPPQGRYTDTQYF
d_gene: TRBD1; j_gene: TRBJ2-1; abundance: NA; v_gene: TRBV9; CDR3aa: CASSVGQVGDNEQFF
d_gene: NA; j_gene: TRBJ2-5; abundance: NA; v_gene: TRBV6-1; CDR3aa: CASSELLETQYF
d_gene: TRBD1; j_gene: TRBJ2-7; abundance: once; v_gene: TRBV9; CDR3aa: CASSVGQGTYEQYF
d_gene: NA; j_gene: TRBJ2-3; abundance: once; v_gene: TRBV2; CDR3aa: CASSPLLDTDTQYF
d_gene: NA; j_gene: TRBJ2-7; abundance: NA; v_gene: TRBV7-3; CDR3aa: CASSLGGNFDEQYF
d_gene: NA; j_gene: TRBJ2-1; abundance: NA; v_gene: TRBV9; CDR3aa: CASSVASQAPYNEQFF
d_gene: TRBD2; j_gene: TRBJ2-7; abundance: once; v_gene: TRBV5-1; CDR3aa: CASSLDRAGGLDEQYF
d_gene: NA; j_gene: TRBJ1-6; abundance: NA; v_gene: TRBV6-6; CDR3aa: CASSTQADSPLHF
d_gene: NA; j_gene: TRBJ2-7; abundance: few; v_gene: TRBV5-5; CDR3aa: CASSLELTFDEQYF
d_gene: NA; j_gene: TRBJ1-2; abundance: NA; v_gene: TRBV28; CDR3aa: CASSLYGAGPGVGYTF
d_gene: TRBD1; j_gene: TRBJ1-4; abundance: NA; v_gene: TRBV9; CDR3aa: CASSLAPDRGILFF
d_gene: TRBD2; j_gene: TRBJ2-1; abundance: NA; v_gene: TRBV6-5; CDR3aa: CASRGLASGEQFF
d_gene: NA; j_gene: TRBJ2-6; abundance: NA; v_gene: TRBV2; CDR3aa: CASSDLYGANVLTF
d_gene: TRBD2; j_gene: TRBJ2-5; abundance: once; v_gene: TRBV27; CDR3aa: CASSRGLAGGIQETQYF
d_gene: TRBD1; j_gene: TRBJ2-5; abundance: once; v_gene: TRBV7-2; CDR3aa: CASSLNRDRSETQYF
d_gene: NA; j_gene: TRBJ2-2; abundance: NA; v_gene: TRBV9; CDR3aa: CASSVNRDLRNTGELFF
d_gene: TRBD1; j_gene: TRBJ1-2; abundance: few; v_gene: TRBV7-9; CDR3aa: CASSPGTGWYTF
d_gene: NA; j_gene: TRBJ2-2; abundance: few; v_gene: TRBV3-1/TRBV3-2; CDR3aa: CASSLNVGELFF
d_gene: NA; j_gene: TRBJ1-3; abundance: NA; v_gene: TRBV5-1; CDR3aa: CASSETAGNTIYF
d_gene: NA; j_gene: TRBJ1-1; abundance: NA; v_gene: TRBV27; CDR3aa: CASSLSPQGAQNTEAFF
d_gene: NA; j_gene: TRBJ2-1; abundance: NA; v_gene: TRBV10-2; CDR3aa: CASSEWGGDEQFF
d_gene: TRBD1; j_gene: TRBJ1-2; abundance: NA; v_gene: TRBV7-2; CDR3aa: CASSYPRGRDYGYTF
d_gene: TRBD2; j_gene: TRBJ2-3; abundance: NA; v_gene: TRBV5-1; CDR3aa: CASSEGTSGVTDTQYF
d_gene: TRBD1; j_gene: TRBJ2-7; abundance: NA; v_gene: TRBV3-1/TRBV3-2; CDR3aa: CASSQELLGQGLEQYF
d_gene: TRBD1; j_gene: TRBJ2-7; abundance: NA; v_gene: TRBV6-5; CDR3aa: CASDRDNYEQYF
d_gene: NA; j_gene: TRBJ2-7; abundance: NA; v_gene: TRBV21-1; CDR3aa: CASIEQVRQGPYEQYF